One and the same sample provided the 27 T cell receptor beta chains below, sequenced in a study of T cells in Graves' hyperthyroidism and ophthalmopathy (dated by TCRdb to the late 2010s). Library preparation employed multiplex PCR. Sequenced using an Illumina HiSeq 2000. TCR beta CDR3 regions were amplified from RNA transcripts. For the first round of RT-PCR on the TCR CDR3, the HTBI primer set was used together with the Qiagen OneStep RT-PCR kit. The public reads were reanalyzed by TCRdb: fastp trimming at Q25, MiXCR alignment, in-frame beta chains only. Under each unique CDR3 protein, matching rows form one entry showing the most common genes and DNA. The sample table shows about 400,000 distinct CDR3 sequences, and around 15% are seen once. The biggest ten clones account for approximately 27% of the sample. The sample taken for sequencing was blood. The receptors originated from a man aged 45-65 years with Graves' ophthalmopathy.

The chain joins TRBV6-1 to TRBJ1-4; D might be TRBD1 (6 bases). Deletions cut 6 bases from V and 0 bases from J, with 11 bases between. The CDR3 is 15 residues long. Germline V lookup: CDR1 MNHNS, CDR2 SASEGT. CDR3: CASSRSGATNEKLFF. CDR3 sequence (DNA): TGTGCCAGCAGCAGATCAGGGGCAACTAATGAAAAACTGTTTTTT.

The table lists this clonotype with many counts. The chain carries TRBV11-3 and TRBJ2-3; maybe TRBD2 (5 bases). Trimming took 3 bases from V and 1 from J, leaving 14 bases between them. The CDR3 consists of 16 residues. Looked up from germline, CDR1 is SGHNT and CDR2 is YENEEA. The CDR3 sequence: CASSFGVGVGTDTQYF. CDR3 in DNA: TGTGCCAGCAGCTTTGGTGTGGGAGTTGGCACAGATACGCAGTATTTT.

This clonotype came up many times. The chain employs TRBV12-3 or TRBV12-4 and TRBJ2-3; D not resolved. The CDR3 loop spans 13 amino acids. Trimming removed 4 bases from V and 1 base from J, with 6 bases in between. CDR3 region: CASSSLGTDTQYF. The CDR3, as DNA: TGTGCCAGCAGTTCGCTGGGCACAGATACGCAGTATTTT.

The sample holds many counts of this clonotype. CDR3 protein: CASSVPSVGYGYTF. The CDR3 DNA follows: TGTGCCAGCAGTGTCCCCAGTGTGGGCTATGGCTACACCTTC. V and J are TRBV6-1 and TRBJ1-2; D unresolved. The germline V gene encodes CDR1 MNHNS and CDR2 SASEGT. The V end lost 4 bases, the J end lost 4 bases, and 13 bases lay between the germline ends. CDR3 length equals 14 residues.

About this clonotype: One base away lies a much larger clone, so this may be a sequencing read error. The chain uses TRBV6-2 or TRBV6-3 and TRBJ2-5; D perhaps matches TRBD2 (5 bases). The CDR3 runs 15 residues. Per the germline V gene, CDR1 is MNHEY and CDR2 is SVGEGT. Trimming removed 2 bases from V and 4 bases from J, with 14 bases in between. The CDR3 sequence: CASSYVATLPETQYF. CDR3 DNA: TGTGCCAGCAGTTACGTAGCGACCTTACCAGAGACCCAGTACTTC.

This clonotype was observed many times. The chain recombines TRBV7-3 with TRBJ1-6; D unresolved. The V end lost 5 bases, the J end lost 0 bases, and 14 bases lay between the germline ends. CDR3 size: 17 residues. CDR1 and CDR2 from the germline V gene are SGHTA and FQGTGA. The CDR3 region has the DNA TGTGCCAGCAGCCCCCGACACTGTAGCTCCTATAATTCACCCCTCCACTTT. It translates to CASSPRHCSSYNSPLHF.

This clonotype was counted many times. The chain links TRBV5-6 to TRBJ1-1; TRBD1 might be the D (5 bases). The CDR3 is 15 amino acids. The germline V gene has CDR1 SGHDT and CDR2 YYEEEE. Trimming took 3 bases from V and 1 from J, leaving 13 bases between them. This CDR3 reads CASSWVGGENTEAFF. The CDR3 nucleotides are TGTGCCAGCAGCTGGGTGGGGGGAGAGAACACTGAAGCTTTCTTT.

This clonotype has a handful of counts. This chain links TRBV10-3 with TRBJ2-2; D might be TRBD2 (5 bases). V lost 4 bases and J 5 bases, leaving 17 bases between the germline ends. This CDR3 has 16 amino acids. CDR1 ENHRY and CDR2 SYGVKD come from the germline V gene. CDR3 protein: CAISAWAPGGTGELFF. The CDR3 DNA reads TGTGCCATCAGTGCTTGGGCCCCGGGCGGGACCGGGGAGCTGTTTTTT.

This clonotype showed up many times. The chain employs TRBV20-1 and TRBJ2-5; weak D call: TRBD1 (6 bases). The CDR3 spans 15 residues. Germline lookup yields CDR1 DFQATT and CDR2 SNEGSKA (reference sequence). Trimming left V 5 bases short and J 2 bases short, with 18 bases between. In nucleotides, the CDR3 is TGCAGTGCTTATCGACCACAGGGTCTTCAAGAGACCCAGTACTTC. Translation: CSAYRPQGLQETQYF.

This clonotype occurred many times. V and J are TRBV11-3 and TRBJ2-5, with D perhaps TRBD1 (6 bases). CDR1 SGHNT and CDR2 YENEEA come from the germline V gene. V lost 5 bases and J 5 bases, leaving 15 bases between the germline ends. This CDR3 is 14 amino acids long. The CDR3 DNA sequence: TGTGCCAGCAGCCCCGCTGGACAGCGGGAGACCCAGTACTTC. Protein: CASSPAGQRETQYF.

This clonotype was seen at least ten times. The chain joins TRBV7-8 to TRBJ2-3, with 7 bases matching TRBD2. With V trimmed by 5 bases and J by 4 bases, 15 bases remained unmatched. The V gene's germline CDR1 is SGHVS and CDR2 FQNEAQ. This CDR3 is 17 amino acids long. CDR3 protein: CASSNTTSKTPADTQYF. CDR3 bases: TGTGCCAGCAGCAACACGACTAGCAAGACTCCTGCAGATACGCAGTATTTT.

This clonotype appeared many times. CDR3 protein: CASSDSKGLQAFF. The CDR3 nucleotides read TGTGCCAGCAGTGATAGTAAGGGTCTTCAAGCTTTCTTT. This chain links TRBV6-1 with TRBJ1-1; D gene ambiguous. The V end lost 3 bases, the J end lost 9 bases, and 14 bases lay between the germline ends. This CDR3 comprises 13 residues. From germline, CDR1 is MNHNS and CDR2 SASEGT.

The chain recombines TRBV7-8 with TRBJ2-1; D possibly corresponds to TRBD2 (6 bases). Trimming cost V 11 bases and J 8 bases, with 22 bases left between them. This CDR3 contains 14 residues. Germline CDR1 SGHVS, CDR2 FQNEAQ. In DNA form, the CDR3 reads TGTGCCGGGAATACTGGGGGGTCCTTGGATGAGCAGTTCTTC. This translates into CAGNTGGSLDEQFF.

This clonotype was counted a few times. The chain combines TRBV7-3 with TRBJ2-6, with TRBD2 identical over 10 bases. From germline, CDR1 is SGHTA and CDR2 FQGTGA. There are 17 residues in the CDR3. J gave up 0 bases and V 5 bases, and 4 bases lay outside the gene matches. CDR3 in amino acids: CASSQLAGSSGANVLTF. The DNA of the CDR3 is TGTGCCAGCAGCCAACTAGCGGGAAGCTCTGGGGCCAACGTCCTGACTTTC.

V is TRBV20-1 and J is TRBJ2-1, with TRBD2 matching 10 bases. The CDR3 consists of 17 residues. V lost 5 bases to trimming and J lost 4 bases; unmatched junction nucleotides: 14. Germline-derived CDR1 and CDR2 are DFQATT and SNEGSKA (reference sequence). The CDR3 protein is CSARSLAGAFPYNEQFF. CDR3 coding DNA: TGCAGTGCTCGCAGCCTAGCGGGAGCATTCCCTTACAATGAGCAGTTCTTC.

In its sample, this clonotype was seen many times. The chain joins TRBV4-1 to TRBJ2-4, with 11 bases identical to TRBD2. V shed 4 bases and J 7 bases; nucleotides not matched to a gene: 6. Germline CDR1 reads MGHRA; CDR2 reads YSYEKL. The CDR3 covers 15 residues. The CDR3 sequence is CASSLTSGSRNIQYF. Written as DNA, the CDR3 is TGCGCCAGCAGCCTCACTAGCGGGAGTCGGAACATTCAGTACTTC.

CDR3 nucleotide sequence: TGTGCCAGCAGTCCACCGAACCTGAACACTGAAGCTTTCTTT. It yields the protein CASSPPNLNTEAFF. The rearrangement links TRBV28 to TRBJ1-1; D is undetermined. This CDR3 contains 14 residues. V lost 5 bases and J 0 bases, leaving 10 bases between the germline ends. The germline gives CDR1 MDHEN, CDR2 SYDVKM.

The chain joins TRBV7-2 to TRBJ1-5; unclear D gene. CDR3 length equals 16 residues. Trimming left V 8 bases short and J 6 bases short, with 23 bases between. Germline V lookup: CDR1 SGHTA, CDR2 FQGNSA. The CDR3 DNA follows: TGTGCCAGCGGATATACGGCTAAAACGGTCGGTCAGCCCCAGCATTTT. This sequence encodes CASGYTAKTVGQPQHF.

This clonotype appeared many times. The chain links TRBV6-5 to TRBJ2-7; 9 bases agree with TRBD2. The CDR3 extends over 14 amino acids. After removal of 6 bases from V and 7 bases from J, the junction contained 10 bases not matched to a gene. The V gene's germline CDR1 is MNHEY and CDR2 SVGAGI. The CDR3 region has the DNA TGTGCCAGCAGAAGTAGCGGGGGCCTGGGAGAGCAGTACTTC. Translating it yields CASRSSGGLGEQYF.

This clonotype was seen at least ten times. This rearrangement joins TRBV6-1 to TRBJ1-5; D might be TRBD1 (5 bases). The germline gives CDR1 MNHNS, CDR2 SASEGT. The CDR3 covers 15 residues. Trimming took 2 bases from V and 6 from J, leaving 14 bases between them. CDR3 in amino acids: CASSEHRGTGQPQHF. DNA for the CDR3: TGTGCCAGCAGTGAACACCGAGGGACCGGTCAGCCCCAGCATTTT.

With respect to this clonotype: A single base separates this from a much larger clone, so it may be a read error. This chain links TRBV28 with TRBJ2-7, with D possibly being TRBD1 (5 bases). This CDR3 spans 14 amino acids. Germline V gene sequence: CDR1 MDHEN, CDR2 SYDVKM. The CDR3 region has the DNA TGTGCCAGCCTCCCCTCGGTTGGGGCCTACGAGCGGTACTTC. This encodes CASLPSVGAYERYF.

The J gene is TRBJ2-3, the V gene TRBV24-1; the match to TRBD2 covers 15 bases. CDR3 size: 18 residues. Germline values: CDR1 KGHDR, CDR2 SFDVKD. V lost 3 bases to trimming and J lost 3 bases; unmatched junction nucleotides: 6. The DNA for the CDR3 is TGTGCCACCAGTGATCCCGGGACTAGCGGGAGGATAACAGATACGCAGTATTTT. Translation: CATSDPGTSGRITDTQYF.

The chain has TRBV20-1 and TRBJ2-3; either TRBD1 or TRBD2 may fit D (5 bases each). Germline V lookup: CDR1 DFQATT, CDR2 SNEGSKA (reference sequence). Trimming stripped 8 bases from V and 3 bases from J, with 18 bases between. This CDR3 region has 14 residues. The CDR3 DNA reads TGCAGTTTGCCCCCAGGGACGATGACAGATACGCAGTATTTT. Translation gives CSLPPGTMTDTQYF.

This clonotype was detected many times. The V gene is TRBV28, the J gene TRBJ2-3; D is undetermined. V lost 6 bases, J lost 6 bases, and 16 bases lay in between. The germline V gene has CDR1 MDHEN and CDR2 SYDVKM. This CDR3 comprises 14 residues. The DNA for the CDR3 is TGTGCCAGCAGCCTCCCTAGGCCCACCGATACGCAGTATTTT. This encodes CASSLPRPTDTQYF.

With regard to this clonotype: This sequence may be a read error, since a much larger clone differs from it by one base. The chain uses TRBV11-3 and TRBJ2-7; tentatively, D is TRBD2 (6 bases). The germline CDR1 and CDR2 sequences are SGHNT and YENEEA. This CDR3 has 12 residues. CDR3 sequence: CTSSVTSSEQYF. The CDR3 nucleotides read TGTACCAGCAGCGTAACTAGCTCCGAGCAGTACTTC.

The rearrangement uses TRBV19 and TRBJ2-3; the match to TRBD1 covers 8 bases. CDR3 length: 16 amino acids. The germline gives CDR1 LNHDA, CDR2 SQIVND (reference sequence). Trimming removed 3 bases from V and 2 bases from J; junction bases left unmatched: 7. CDR3 protein: CASSILTGATTDTQYF. DNA for the CDR3: TGTGCCAGTAGTATCCTGACAGGGGCGACCACAGATACGCAGTATTTT.

The chain uses TRBV14 and TRBJ1-3, with D perhaps TRBD1 (6 bases). CDR1 is SGHDN, CDR2 FVKESK, per germline. The CDR3 covers 17 residues. The V end lost 1 base, the J end lost 1 base, and 14 bases lay between the germline ends. This chain's CDR3 is CASSQGPRGLSGNTIYF. The CDR3 region has the DNA TGTGCCAGCAGCCAAGGTCCTCGGGGGCTATCTGGAAACACCATATATTTT. Looking up the rest from reference TRBV14 and TRBJ1-3 gives the full variable domain: EAGVTQFPSHSVIEKGQTVTLRCDPISGHDNLYWYRRVMGKEIKFLLHFVKESKQDESGMPNNRFLAERTGGTYSTLKVQPAELEDSGVYFCASSQGPRGLSGNTIYFGEGSWLTVV.